This TCR beta chain appears in the sequencing data of a study of cytomegalovirus exposure and HLA in healthy donors (dated by TCRdb to 2015 to 2018). Turning to the overall study: An earlier analysis of some 620 of the donors reported approximately 280 Gb of sequence data and 117 million unique TCR beta sequences obtained from about 179 million T cells. Approximately 310 gigabases of sequencing data and roughly 80 million unique TCR sequences made up an early release that covered 500 to 650 HLA-typed donors. Of the approximately 400 genotyped donors, approximately 81% were placed in the genetic ancestry cluster associated with self-reported Caucasian donors. The aim of the study was to test whether cataloging public T cell receptors could identify signatures of past pathogen exposure. The T cell repertoires of 666 subjects were profiled by immunosequencing and related to cytomegalovirus serostatus. Along with the roughly 670-subject first cohort, a separate validation cohort of about 110 different subjects was used. The study combined high-throughput TCR immunosequencing, statistical association of individual TCRs with disease status, and machine learning to predict cytomegalovirus infection status. A later analysis re-analyzed previously published TCR beta repertoires from approximately 670 donors and added high-resolution HLA genotyping to study TCR occurrence patterns. Rather than using new phenotypic data, the later analysis identified candidate immune exposures from TCR beta sequences and from how often those sequences occurred across donors. To decide whether each TCR beta V gene segment behaved as functional or pseudogenic, an earlier analysis of approximately 590 of the donors relied on high-throughput TCR beta sequencing. Donor age, sex, ethnicity and CMV serostatus were compiled alongside the repertoire data. Genome-wide SNP genotypes for about 60% of the 666 donors were used in a later genetic analysis, which treated that subset as a discovery cohort. All discovery cohort repertoires had been generated using a single sequencing platform. Both class I and class II loci were covered by HLA typing, at four-digit resolution. Typing coverage differed by locus: A, B, C, DRB1 and DQB1 were typed in roughly 620-640 donors, DQA1 in 522, DPA1 in over 600, and DPB1 in approximately 450. Because of strong linkage in the cohort, five DR-DQ haplotypes were treated as single units for association and clustering. Among almost 400 genotyped donors of the cohort, an average of approximately 250,000 unique TCR beta nucleotide sequences were sequenced per donor, roughly 18% of them non-productive.

Unmatched junction bases come to 19, with V trimmed by 4 bases and J by 6 bases. CDR1 and CDR2 (SGHRS, YFSETQ) derive from the germline V gene. The cysteine opens and the phenylalanine closes a CDR3 of 18 amino acids. Only the CDR3 region is kept as DNA, spanning 54 bases read in frame from base 1. Results the study describes overall, beyond this receptor: The authors suggested that the approach could potentially be generalized to other disease states and immunological phenotypes. Because counts were too low, some 17 rarely observed V segments, including chromosome 9 orphons, were left out of the earlier analysis of roughly 600 of the donors. The only immune exposure information available for the cohort was CMV serostatus. Most TCR sequences were seen in very few donors, while some public TCRs were found in many individuals. A later genetic analysis associated a missense DCLRE1C variant with V-gene and J-gene trimming of TCR beta chains, and an independent cohort replicated the association. Cytomegalovirus status was reported to be diagnosed by the classifier with high specificity and sensitivity in both the original and validation cohorts. Sequencing depth was assumed to be roughly uniform across donors in the presence/absence analyses, though that assumption may not hold. Broadly in line with IMGT annotations, most TCR beta V segments showed up in productive rearrangements about 87% or about 30% of the time in an earlier analysis of around 550 of the donors. A group of highly shared sequence variants was considered likely to be a technical artifact of the sequencing pipeline. At a false discovery rate of 0.05, a later analysis linked around 17,000 TCR beta sequences to specific HLA alleles. The study listed 164 TCR beta chains as associated with cytomegalovirus. In a later analysis, several top co-occurrence clusters were reported to appear linked to parvovirus B19, influenza, CMV and Epstein-Barr virus. According to a later genetic analysis, donors in an Asian-associated ancestry cluster had fewer N-insertions in productive TCRs than the roughly 670-donor mean. Some IMGT-functional V segments, including TRBV6-2 and TRBV6-3, could not be told apart with the 87-base-pair reads, so those segments were excluded. According to a later analysis, most CMV-associated TCR beta chains appeared to be HLA-restricted, and the HLA associations seemed to be driven largely by CMV exposure. When HLA alleles, especially DR and DQ, strongly co-occurred, TCR associations were difficult to assign to individual alleles. Only TCR beta chains were sequenced in this cohort, and the absence of alpha or paired-chain data limited detectable features. According to a later analysis, TCR association rates differed among HLA loci, with DRB1 alleles showing the most associated TCRs and HLA-C alleles showing the fewest. Because HLA typing was missing for some donors at each locus, association tests included only the typed subset. Correlated functional status among segregating V segments might reflect linkage disequilibrium, but an unknown experimental factor could not be ruled out. A few of the identified cytomegalovirus-associated TCR beta chains were confirmed in vitro to be specific for cytomegalovirus antigens. A further reported finding was that TCR beta sequences accurately predicted the HLA-A and HLA-B alleles for most subjects in the first cohort. A later analysis found that HLA-associated TCR beta chains were more clonally expanded and had lower generation probabilities than equally common non-associated chains.

Points on this clone: Its antigen is unknown. No quality values exist for individual bases; no much larger clone is one base distant.

Library preparation was by the immunoSEQ multiplex PCR assay. The multiplex PCR relied on a mix of 60 forward primers for TCR Vbeta segments and 13 reverse primers for TCR Jbeta segments. The CDR3 region of rearranged TCR beta genes was amplified from genomic DNA by a multiplex PCR assay. On the Illumina HiSeq System, the amplified TCR beta libraries were sequenced as 87-base-pair reads. Per the original workflow: Across the 700 or so repertoires, a later analysis counted 80 million or so unique TCR beta chains, about 10 million of which were shared by at least two donors. To remove PCR and sequencing errors, raw reads were error-corrected and collapsed into unique sequences using a nearest-neighbor algorithm that merged closely related sequences. CDR3 sequences were aligned to IMGT reference sequences to assign V, D and J gene segments. For a sequence to be retained, a match of at least six nucleotides was required to both a V gene segment and a J gene segment. A rearrangement was called productive if the CDR3 had no stop codons and remained in frame with V and J, and every other rearrangement was called non-productive. Following IMGT convention, CDR3 was defined as the stretch from the second conserved V-encoded cysteine to the conserved J-encoded phenylalanine. The earlier analysis of about 500 of the donors excluded sequences that lacked an unambiguous match to a single V gene segment. In an earlier analysis of about 590 of the donors, a V segment was called functional when productive rearrangements were above 56.7%, and segregating when the standard deviation between donors exceeded 5%. A statistical classification framework was built to diagnose cytomegalovirus status from the catalog of TCR beta chain sequences. In a later analysis, TCR nucleotide sequences were compared against IMGT/GENE-DB human TR gene sequences so that V and J genes could be assigned. A later analysis assigned CDR3 sequences and most-parsimonious VDJ recombination scenarios with the TCRdist pipeline. In a later analysis, each TCR beta chain was defined by its CDR3 amino acid sequence together with its V-gene family, and reads without a unique V-gene family were excluded. To address suspected cross-contamination and a sequencing artifact, a later analysis removed roughly 580 highly shared, low-generation-probability nucleotide sequences. A later analysis calculated a clonal expansion index for each public chain from normalized within-repertoire ranks of inferred template counts. Generation probabilities in a later analysis came from a VDJ recombination model fitted to out-of-frame rearrangements, and those results were checked against IGoR. In a later analysis, TCR-TCR, TCR-HLA and TCR-CMV co-occurrence was scored with hypergeometric tests, and a repertoire-size bias correction was applied to TCR pairs. False discovery rates were estimated in a later analysis by permuting HLA or CMV assignments 20 times. A later analysis grouped co-occurring TCRs with DBSCAN, adding TCRdist sequence similarity when clustering within HLA-allele-positive subsets. Co-occurrence clustering excluded repertoires with fewer than 30,000 or more than 120,000 public chains, plus five with anomalous nucleotide sharing. TCRdb's version of the immuneACCESS table is confined to in-frame rearrangements and falls short of the full clone set. An unresolved V gene accounts for under half of the shortfall where checked; the remainder is of unknown origin. V and J calls and clone size are as listed in that table; D and trimming were resolved from the DNA. Within this sample are around 190,000 clones, with around 78% of them counted one time only. The ten largest clones capture roughly 14% of the sample.

The cohort was made up of several hundred healthy bone marrow donors. At the time of sampling, every cohort member was nominally healthy, though immune exposures that went unrecorded were likely present. The donor tested CMV seropositive, placing the donor among the 250 to 350 seropositive members of the cohort. Each donor provided a peripheral blood sample, and peripheral blood mononuclear cells were used for TCR beta sequencing. The Qiagen DNeasy Blood Extraction Kit was used to extract genomic DNA from the blood cell samples. The receptor's source is a woman aged 25 to 39 in good health and CMV-seropositive. Input material: PBMCs. The V and J segments used are TRBV5-1 and TRBJ2-1; a stretch of 7 junction bases matches TRBD2. The DNA sequence is as follows: TGCGCCAGCAGCATAGAGCACCTGGACTCCCCGGGGGGCAATGAGCAGTTCTTC. It translates as CASSIEHLDSPGGNEQFF.